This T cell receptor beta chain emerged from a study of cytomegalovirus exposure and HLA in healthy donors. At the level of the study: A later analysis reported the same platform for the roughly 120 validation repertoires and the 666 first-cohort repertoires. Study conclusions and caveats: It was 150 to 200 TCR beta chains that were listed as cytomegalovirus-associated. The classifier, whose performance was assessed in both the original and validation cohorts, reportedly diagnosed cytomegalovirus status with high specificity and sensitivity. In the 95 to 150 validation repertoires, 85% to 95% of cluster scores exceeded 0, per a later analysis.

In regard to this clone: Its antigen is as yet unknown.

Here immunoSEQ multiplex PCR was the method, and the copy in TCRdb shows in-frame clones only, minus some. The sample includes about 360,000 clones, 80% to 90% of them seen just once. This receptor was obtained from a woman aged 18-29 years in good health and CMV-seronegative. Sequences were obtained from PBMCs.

CDR3 protein: CASSSPESGITDTQYF. CDR3 in DNA: TGTGCCAGCAGCTCACCGGAAAGCGGGATCACAGATACGCAGTATTTT. The chain has TRBV7-9 and TRBJ2-3, with 7 positions matching TRBD2. CDR1 is SEHNR, CDR2 FQNEAQ, per germline (reference sequence). The length of the CDR3 is 16 residues. J was trimmed by 2 bases and V by 4 bases; bases with no gene match: 9.